The sequence of this T cell receptor beta chain was determined in a study of T cell changes during pregnancy in multiple sclerosis. This CDR3 has 12 residues. Germline loops: CDR1 SGHTA, CDR2 FQGNSA. V trimming: 1 base; J trimming: 11 bases; junction bases outside the gene matches: 2. Measured with immunoSEQ multiplex PCR; TCRdb has only the in-frame clones, and not every one. The sample consists of some 25,000 clones, around 87% of them appearing once. This receptor was identified in a female donor in good health, enrolled as a control in a pregnancy study. The sequences come from CD4+ T cells from peripheral blood mononuclear cells, collected in the second trimester of pregnancy. The genes are TRBV7-2 and TRBJ2-3; 8 positions agree with TRBD2. This CDR3 reads CASSLVAGLQYF. CDR3 DNA: TGTGCCAGCAGCTTAGTAGCGGGATTGCAGTATTTT.